This T cell receptor (beta chain) emerged from a study of T cells after yellow fever vaccination. In this sample, this clonotype turned up a few times. Germline V gene lookup returns CDR1 SGHRS and CDR2 YFSETQ. V lost 5 bases and J lost 0, with 10 bases in between. The CDR3 sequence is 14 residues long. It was through 5'RACE template switching that TCR cDNA was made, with a universal primer site and UMIs added. TCRdb used MiXCR to reprocess the 5' RACE reads, holding one entry per CDR3 protein. The sample contains hundreds of thousands of distinct CDR3 sequences, about 12% of which appear only once. Sample: PBMCs, taken on the day of the yellow fever booster vaccination. The rearrangement links TRBV5-1 to TRBJ2-3; D call uncertain. This receptor was identified in a man in his thirties or forties who received the YFV17D yellow fever vaccine. CDR3 amino acids: CASRDGYSTDTQYF. The CDR3 coding sequence is TGCGCCAGCAGGGACGGCTATAGCACAGATACGCAGTATTTT.